One TCR beta chain is described in this entry. Its antigen has not been determined. No much larger clone exists at a distance of one base, and base qualities are not known. This specimen belongs to a study of blood T cell repertoires in COVID-19 (dated by TCRdb to the early 2020s). About the full investigation: Samples covering the acute and convalescent phases of COVID-19 were provided by collaborators in the United States, Italy and Spain. The material from the prospective study consisted of cDNA or gDNA derived from T cells, B-cell-depleted T cells, or PBMCs. The repertoires were made available in a free public database intended to serve as a resource for research on the immune response to SARS-CoV-2. Nearly every sample came with metadata listing a de-identified subject ID, COVID-19 status, age in years and sex. Deeply sampled blood TCRbeta repertoires from subjects exposed to, actively infected with, or recovered from COVID-19 were included in the dataset. The samples were drawn from the first 160 participants of the ongoing ImmuneRACE study and from over 950 subjects provided by 6 global collaborators. Where available, HLA class I and class II types were taken from metadata supplied by the sample provider and were not determined by assay-based typing.

Summary of the overall study and its limitations: The amount of clinical and demographic metadata varied by source and participant and was provided uncurated.

The immunoSEQ Assay, a bias-controlled multiplex PCR, was used to amplify TCRbeta CDR3 regions from genomic DNA. Per the source publication's procedure: Nucleated cell counts per sample were estimated from amplification of reference gene primers within the assay. Sequence reads were collapsed and filtered to measure the absolute abundance of every unique TCRbeta CDR3 rearrangement. For each sample, productive Simpson clonality was calculated as the square root of Simpson's diversity index over productive rearrangements. TCRdb took this table from immuneACCESS and kept in-frame rearrangements with V and J called. Such tables lack part of the clones; where checked against another copy, unresolved V genes explain under half of the gap, and the rest is unexplained. V and J calls and clone size come straight from that table; D and trimming were deduced from the DNA. The table for this sample lists about 230,000 clones; roughly 91% of them were counted only once. Less than 4.5% of the sample is in the top ten clones.

In the prospective study, participants were roughly 18 to 95 years old, resided in fewer than 25 geographic areas of the United States, and were enrolled through a virtual design. In the prospective study, participants were assigned to cohorts based on the clinical history participants reported in a screening survey and a study questionnaire. Each participant in the prospective study had whole blood, serum and a nasopharyngeal or oropharyngeal swab collected by mobile phlebotomists. Additional blood draws and questionnaires over an approximately 2-month period could optionally be provided by prospective study participants. Blood samples from the prospective study were shipped frozen or at room temperature prior to DNA extraction. The CDR3 runs 15 amino acids, cysteine and phenylalanine included. Only the CDR3 part of the read is kept: 45 bases, read in frame from the first base. From the germline V gene (reference sequence), CDR1 is GTSNPN and CDR2 is SVGIG. Relative to germline, V is 1 base shorter and J is 6 bases shorter, with 18 bases between their ends.

The chain couples TRBV30 to TRBJ1-2, and perhaps TRBD1 as D gene, on 5 matching bases. The material sequenced was PBMCs or T cells enriched from blood (not recorded which). The TCR originated in a woman in her twenties or thirties with acute COVID-19. CDR3 loop: CAWSGTRVVVHGYTF. The DNA sequence is as follows: TGTGCCTGGAGTGGAACCAGGGTGGTTGTTCATGGCTACACCTTC.